This TCR beta chain is drawn from a study of blood T cells in healthy people across ages. This clonotype has ten or more counts. The CDR3 totals 16 residues. The germline V gene has CDR1 SGHTA and CDR2 FQGNSA. Losses at the gene ends were 5 bases for V and 7 bases for J; bases not matched to a gene: 11. Around 9.4 milliliters was the volume of peripheral blood drawn from each donor. With a J-beta primer mix and a sample-barcoded 5' primer, a second PCR ran 7 to 11 cycles. TCRdb used MiXCR to reprocess the 5' RACE reads, holding one entry per CDR3 protein. The table has 750,000 to 1,000,000 distinct CDR3 sequences, around 29% seen once. This sample was also put to use in a study of T cells of mothers and their children. That source reports: Sequencing got over 8 million TCR beta CDR3 reads from each mother and about 3.1 million from each child.

The TCR originated in a woman aged 40 to 50 in good health. Material: blood. The chain couples TRBV7-2 to TRBJ2-7; 13 bases map to TRBD2. The CDR3 coding sequence is TGTGCCAGCAGCGCCCCACGACTAGCGGGGGGCAGAGAGCAGTACTTC. Amino acids: CASSAPRLAGGREQYF.